This T cell receptor (beta chain) was recorded in a study of draining lymph node invasion in breast cancer (dated by TCRdb to 2019 to 2021). Regarding the complete study: Nodal metastasis was diagnosed by histology and cytokeratin immunohistochemistry, and confirmation was obtained by EpCAM/CD45 flow cytometry. In a separate targeted assay, bulk TCR-beta CDR3 sequencing compared sorted memory regulatory T cells and memory conventional CD4 T cells across breast cancer tissues. Matched non-invaded and tumor-invaded tumor-draining lymph nodes plus the primary tumor were contributed by each patient, with both Treg and Tconv subsets profiled. Lymph nodes from five patients were covered by the separate targeted TCR sequencing, and for three of those patients the primary tumors were sequenced as well.

As for this clonotype: This clone's antigen is unknown. No per-base quality is available; no much larger clone lies one base away.

Results and caveats for the whole study, not just this receptor: In the targeted TCR-seq data, Tregs appeared to be more clonally expanded than Tconvs in all tissues, and lower diversity was found for both subsets in tumor than in lymph nodes. Tracking the tumor top-100 clones was possible in just two patients. TCRs shared between Treg and Tconv subsets were regarded as suggestive, but not proof, of a common clonal origin. The data could not determine whether Treg conversion took place in a particular organ or whether converted Tregs recirculated between nodes and tumor. Some clones from the top 100 tumor clones were found in both invaded and non-invaded nodes, which suggests recirculation between the tumor and the draining nodes. Roughly 13-25% of Treg TCRs were shared with Tconvs per tissue, interpreted as suggesting peripheral Treg induction.

Memory regulatory T cells were isolated by sorting for CD4+ CD45RA- CD25high cells. Whether a tumor-draining lymph node counted as invaded or non-invaded depended on the presence or absence of metastatic tumor cells. Before staining and sorting, T cells were pre-enriched using a Miltenyi Pan T Cell isolation kit. Immunohistochemistry for estrogen receptor, progesterone receptor, HER2 and Ki-67 was used to characterize primary tumors. Fresh surgical tissue was processed within a few hours after surgery by being cut into small fragments. The tissue fragments were enzymatically digested with Liberase TL plus DNase for less than 25 minutes and then passed through a 40-micrometer strainer. Sorting used a BD FACS Aria II with 98-99% purity, after DAPI live/dead staining. Sorted cells were lysed in TCL buffer, and RNA was purified using a Norgen Single Cell RNA purification kit that included DNase treatment.

The method behind the library was bulk RNA-seq. The data were produced on an Illumina HiSeq 2500. For the original study's pipeline: In the separate targeted TCR-seq dataset, CDR3 sequences were extracted from raw reads and quantified using MiXCR version 2.1.5 with default parameters. Each TCR-beta clone in the separate targeted TCR-seq dataset was defined by the V gene, J gene and CDR3 sequence taken together. The separate targeted TCR-seq dataset was filtered by first dropping clones with fewer than three counts and then keeping only the 90% most strongly expressed clones in each sample. In the separate targeted TCR-seq dataset, Treg-Tconv overlap was calculated per tissue as the number of shared clones divided by the total number of Treg clones, multiplied by 100. TCRdb applied fastp at Q25 and MiXCR to the public reads, then kept only in-frame beta chains. Duplicate CDR3 protein sequences are folded into a single record with the most common DNA and genes. TCRdb's processing, not the study's, gives the V and J calls here. The sample yields around 2,500 distinct CDR3 sequences; about 70% were counted once. Less than 8.5% of the sample is held by the ten biggest clonotypes.

Inclusive of the bounding cysteine and phenylalanine, the CDR3 is 14 residues long. This entry keeps only the CDR3 DNA: 42 bases, framed from base 1. For this chain, trimming is 6 bases at the V end and 2 bases at the J end, and the number of junction bases without a gene match is 5. The sequencing input was sorted memory Tregs from a lymph node. The cell subset or site label corresponds to: CD45RA-negative sorted CD4+ T cells (memory Tconv or effector/memory Treg). The chain joins TRBV12-3 or TRBV12-4 to TRBJ2-7, and 9 bases in between align with TRBD1. This TCR was sampled from a female donor with luminal breast cancer. Here is the DNA: TGTGCCAGCAGGACCGGGACAGGGCCCTACGAGCAGTACTTC. Translated, this is CASRTGTGPYEQYF.